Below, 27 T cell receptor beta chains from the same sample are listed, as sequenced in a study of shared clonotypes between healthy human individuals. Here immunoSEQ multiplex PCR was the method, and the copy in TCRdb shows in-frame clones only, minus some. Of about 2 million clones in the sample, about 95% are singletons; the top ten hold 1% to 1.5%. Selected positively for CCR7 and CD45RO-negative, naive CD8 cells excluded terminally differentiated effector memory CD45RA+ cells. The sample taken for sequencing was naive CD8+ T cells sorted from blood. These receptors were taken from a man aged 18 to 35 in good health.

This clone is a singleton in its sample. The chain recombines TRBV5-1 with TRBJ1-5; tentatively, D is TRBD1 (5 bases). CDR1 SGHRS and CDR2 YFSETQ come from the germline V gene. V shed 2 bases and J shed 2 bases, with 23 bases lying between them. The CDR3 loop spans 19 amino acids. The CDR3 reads CASSLDNRDSRDGNQPQHF. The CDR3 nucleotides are TGCGCCAGCAGCTTAGACAACCGGGACTCCAGAGATGGCAATCAGCCCCAGCATTTT. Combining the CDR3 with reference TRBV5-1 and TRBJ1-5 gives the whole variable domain KAGVTQTPRYLIKTRGQQVTLSCSPISGHRSVSWYQQTPGQGLQFLFEYFSETQRNKGNFPGRFSGRQFSNSRSEMNVSTLELGDSALYLCASSLDNRDSRDGNQPQHFGDGTRLSIL.

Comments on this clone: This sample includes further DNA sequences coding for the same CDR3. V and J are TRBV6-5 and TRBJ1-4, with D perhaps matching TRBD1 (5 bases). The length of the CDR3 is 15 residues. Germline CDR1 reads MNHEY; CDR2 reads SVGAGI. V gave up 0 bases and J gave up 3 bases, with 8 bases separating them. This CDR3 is CASSYSRGANEKLFF. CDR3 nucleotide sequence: TGTGCCAGCAGTTACTCGCGGGGCGCTAATGAAAAACTGTTTTTT.

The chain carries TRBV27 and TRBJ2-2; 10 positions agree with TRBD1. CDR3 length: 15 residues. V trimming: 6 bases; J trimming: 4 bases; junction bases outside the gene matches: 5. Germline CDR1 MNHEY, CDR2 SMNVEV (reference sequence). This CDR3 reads CASRTGQGITGELFF. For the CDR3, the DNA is TGTGCCAGCAGAACGGGACAGGGGATCACCGGGGAGCTGTTTTTT.

The DNA for the CDR3 is TGTGCCAGCAGTTACTCCAGGCAGTACGAGCAGTACTTC. It translates to CASSYSRQYEQYF. The genes are TRBV6-5 and TRBJ2-7; D gene unclear. CDR3 length: 13 residues. Germline lookup yields CDR1 MNHEY and CDR2 SVGAGI. V was cut by 0 bases and J by 4 bases, with 7 bases left in between.

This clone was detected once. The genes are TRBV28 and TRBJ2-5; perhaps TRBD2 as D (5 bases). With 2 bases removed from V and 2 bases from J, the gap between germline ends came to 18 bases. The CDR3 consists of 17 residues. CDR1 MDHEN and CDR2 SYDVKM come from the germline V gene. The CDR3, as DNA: TGTGCCAGCAGTTTAAGTCGGTTGGCGGGCTTTCAAGAGACCCAGTACTTC. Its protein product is CASSLSRLAGFQETQYF. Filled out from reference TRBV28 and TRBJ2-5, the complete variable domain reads DVKVTQSSRYLVKRTGEKVFLECVQDMDHENMFWYRQDPGLGLRLIYFSYDVKMKEKGDIPEGYSVSREKKERFSLILESASTNQTSMYLCASSLSRLAGFQETQYFGPGTRLLVL.

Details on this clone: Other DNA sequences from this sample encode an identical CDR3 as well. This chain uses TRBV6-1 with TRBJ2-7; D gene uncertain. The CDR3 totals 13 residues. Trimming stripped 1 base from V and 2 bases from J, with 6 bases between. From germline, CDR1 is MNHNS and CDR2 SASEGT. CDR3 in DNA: TGTGCCAGCAGTGAAGGAGTAGCCTACGAGCAGTACTTC. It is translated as CASSEGVAYEQYF.

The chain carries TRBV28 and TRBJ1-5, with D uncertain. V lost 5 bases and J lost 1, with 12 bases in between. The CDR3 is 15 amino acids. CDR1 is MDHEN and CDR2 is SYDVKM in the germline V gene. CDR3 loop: CASSPLTESNQPQHF. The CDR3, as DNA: TGTGCCAGCAGTCCCCTGACTGAGAGCAATCAGCCCCAGCATTTT.

DNA of the CDR3: TGTGCCAGCAGTTTCACAGGGGCGGACTATGGCTACACCTTC. Its protein product is CASSFTGADYGYTF. The V gene is TRBV27, the J gene TRBJ1-2, with 7 bases matching TRBD1. The germline V gene encodes CDR1 MNHEY and CDR2 SMNVEV (reference sequence). There are 14 residues in the CDR3. Germline trimming cut 3 bases from V and 3 bases from J; bases unmatched to any gene: 4.

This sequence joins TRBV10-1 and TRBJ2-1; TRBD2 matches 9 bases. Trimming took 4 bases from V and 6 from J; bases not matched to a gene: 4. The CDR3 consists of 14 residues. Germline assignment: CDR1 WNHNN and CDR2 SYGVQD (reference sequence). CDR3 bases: TGCGCCAGCAGTGCACTAGCGGGCGTCAATGAGCAGTTCTTC. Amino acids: CASSALAGVNEQFF.

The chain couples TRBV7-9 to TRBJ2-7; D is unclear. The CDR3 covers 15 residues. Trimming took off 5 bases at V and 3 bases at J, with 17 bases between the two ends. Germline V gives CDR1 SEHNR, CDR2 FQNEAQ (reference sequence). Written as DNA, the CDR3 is TGTGCCAGCAGCCCCCGGGCCAAACTAATCTACGAGCAGTACTTC. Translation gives CASSPRAKLIYEQYF.

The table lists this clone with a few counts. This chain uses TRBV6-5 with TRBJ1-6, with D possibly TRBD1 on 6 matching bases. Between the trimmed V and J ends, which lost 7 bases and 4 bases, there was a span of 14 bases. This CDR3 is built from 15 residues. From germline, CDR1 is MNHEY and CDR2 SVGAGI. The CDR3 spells CASTAEQGYNSPLHF. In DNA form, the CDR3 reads TGTGCCAGCACCGCTGAACAGGGTTATAATTCACCCCTCCACTTT.

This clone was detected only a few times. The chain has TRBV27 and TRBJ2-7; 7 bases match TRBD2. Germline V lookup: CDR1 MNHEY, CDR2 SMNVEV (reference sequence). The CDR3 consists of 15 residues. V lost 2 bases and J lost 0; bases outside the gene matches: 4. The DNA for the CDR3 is TGTGCCAGCAGTTTAGGGGGGGATAGCTCCTACGAGCAGTACTTC. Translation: CASSLGGDSSYEQYF.

This CDR3 reads CAWSVFAGNTEAFF. The CDR3 nucleotides are TGTGCCTGGAGTGTATTCGCCGGGAACACTGAAGCTTTCTTT. V and J are TRBV30 and TRBJ1-1, with D unclear. The germline V gene encodes CDR1 GTSNPN and CDR2 SVGIG (reference sequence). CDR3 length: 14 residues. V was shortened by 0 bases and J by 1 base, with 9 bases between the two germline ends. Full variable domain (remainder filled in from reference TRBV30 and TRBJ1-1): SQTIHQWPATLVQPVGSPLSLECTVEGTSNPNLYWYRQAAGRGLQLLFYSVGIGQISSEVPQNLSASRPQDRQFILSSKKLLLSDSGFYLCAWSVFAGNTEAFFGQGTRLTVV.

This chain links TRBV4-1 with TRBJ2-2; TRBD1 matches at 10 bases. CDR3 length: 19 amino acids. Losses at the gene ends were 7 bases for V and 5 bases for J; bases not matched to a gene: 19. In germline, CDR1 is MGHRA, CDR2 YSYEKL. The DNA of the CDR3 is TGCGCCAGCACCCACCAAACGACAGGGGGCGCCCCGAGGACCGGGGAGCTGTTTTTT. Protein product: CASTHQTTGGAPRTGELFF.

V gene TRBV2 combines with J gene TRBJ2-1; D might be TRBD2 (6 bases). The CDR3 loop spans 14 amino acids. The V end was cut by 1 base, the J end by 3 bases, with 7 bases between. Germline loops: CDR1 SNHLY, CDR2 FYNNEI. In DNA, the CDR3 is TGTGCCAGCAGTGAAGTTAGCGGCTACAATGAGCAGTTCTTC. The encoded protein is CASSEVSGYNEQFF.

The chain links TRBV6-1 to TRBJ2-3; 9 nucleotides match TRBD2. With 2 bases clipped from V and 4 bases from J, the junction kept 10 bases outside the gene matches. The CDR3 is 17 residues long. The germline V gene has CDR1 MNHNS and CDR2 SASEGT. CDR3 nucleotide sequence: TGTGCCAGCAGTGAACTAGGGGCTAGCGGGACGGCAGATACGCAGTATTTT. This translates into CASSELGASGTADTQYF.

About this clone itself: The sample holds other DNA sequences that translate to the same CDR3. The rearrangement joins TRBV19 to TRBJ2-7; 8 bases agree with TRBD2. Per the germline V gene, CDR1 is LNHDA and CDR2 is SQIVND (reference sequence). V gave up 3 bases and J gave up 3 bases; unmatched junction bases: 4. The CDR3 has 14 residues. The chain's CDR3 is CASSMGAGDYEQYF. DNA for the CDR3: TGTGCCAGTAGTATGGGAGCGGGAGACTACGAGCAGTACTTC.

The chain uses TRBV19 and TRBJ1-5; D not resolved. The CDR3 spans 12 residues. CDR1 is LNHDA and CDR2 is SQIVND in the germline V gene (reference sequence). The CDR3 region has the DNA TGTGCAACACGGGGTTCCAATCAGCCCCAGCATTTT. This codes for CATRGSNQPQHF.

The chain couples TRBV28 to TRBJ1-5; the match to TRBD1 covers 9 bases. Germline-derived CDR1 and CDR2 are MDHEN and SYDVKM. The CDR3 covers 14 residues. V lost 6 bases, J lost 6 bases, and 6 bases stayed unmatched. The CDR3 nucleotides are TGTGCCAGCAGGCCACAGGGGGCGGCTCAGCCCCAGCATTTT. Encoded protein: CASRPQGAAQPQHF.

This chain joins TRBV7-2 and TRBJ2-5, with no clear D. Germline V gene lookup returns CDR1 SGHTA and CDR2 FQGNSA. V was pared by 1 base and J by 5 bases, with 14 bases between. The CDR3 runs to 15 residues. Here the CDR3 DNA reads TGTGCCAGCAGCTTAGACGGCTCTTTGGGGGAGACCCAGTACTTC. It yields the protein CASSLDGSLGETQYF.

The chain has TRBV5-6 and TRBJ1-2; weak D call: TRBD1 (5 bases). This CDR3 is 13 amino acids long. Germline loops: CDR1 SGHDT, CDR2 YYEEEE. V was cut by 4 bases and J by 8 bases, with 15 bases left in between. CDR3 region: CASSLGTVLGYTF. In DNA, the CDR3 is TGTGCCAGCAGCCTTGGGACGGTGCTGGGCTACACCTTC.

CDR3: CASSMRDRNQPQHF. The CDR3 nucleotides are TGTGCCAGCAGTATGAGGGACAGGAATCAGCCCCAGCATTTT. The chain combines TRBV27 with TRBJ1-5, with TRBD1 identical over 8 bases. CDR3 size: 14 residues. J gave up 4 bases and V 5 bases, and 4 bases lay outside the gene matches. Germline V gives CDR1 MNHEY, CDR2 SMNVEV (reference sequence).

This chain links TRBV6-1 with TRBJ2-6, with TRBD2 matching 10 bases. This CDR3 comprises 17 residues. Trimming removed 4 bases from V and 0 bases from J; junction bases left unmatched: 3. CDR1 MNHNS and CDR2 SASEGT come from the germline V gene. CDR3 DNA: TGTGCCAGCAGTGTTGAGCGGGGGGGCTCTGGGGCCAACGTCCTGACTTTC. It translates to CASSVERGGSGANVLTF.

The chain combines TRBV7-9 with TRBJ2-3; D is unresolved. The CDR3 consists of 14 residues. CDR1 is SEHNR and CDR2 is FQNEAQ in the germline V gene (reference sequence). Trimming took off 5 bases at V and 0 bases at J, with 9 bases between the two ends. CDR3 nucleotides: TGTGCCAGCAGCCCCCCCCACAGCACAGATACGCAGTATTTT. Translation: CASSPPHSTDTQYF.

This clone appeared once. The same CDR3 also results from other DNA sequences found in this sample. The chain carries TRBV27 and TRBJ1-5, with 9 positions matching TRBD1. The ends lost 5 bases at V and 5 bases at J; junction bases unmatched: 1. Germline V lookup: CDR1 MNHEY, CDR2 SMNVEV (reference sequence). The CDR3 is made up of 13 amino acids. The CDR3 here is CASSDRGDQPQHF. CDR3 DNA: TGTGCCAGCAGTGACAGGGGGGATCAGCCCCAGCATTTT.

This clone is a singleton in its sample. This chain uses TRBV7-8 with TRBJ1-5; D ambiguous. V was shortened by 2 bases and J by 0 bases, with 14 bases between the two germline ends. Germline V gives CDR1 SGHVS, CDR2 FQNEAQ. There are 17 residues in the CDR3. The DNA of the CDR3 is TGTGCCAGCAGCTTAACTCTCCCCGGGGATAGCAATCAGCCCCAGCATTTT. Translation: CASSLTLPGDSNQPQHF.

The CDR3 region is CASSPPGTQFQETQYF. CDR3 nucleotides: TGTGCCAGCAGCCCCCCCGGGACGCAGTTTCAAGAGACCCAGTACTTC. The rearrangement links TRBV13 to TRBJ2-5; either TRBD1 or TRBD2 may supply D (5 bases each). The CDR3 spans 16 residues. The germline gives CDR1 PRHDT, CDR2 FYEKMQ (reference sequence). V was pared by 5 bases and J by 2 bases, with 18 bases between.